This T cell receptor beta chain appears in the sequencing data of a study of cytomegalovirus exposure and HLA in healthy donors. Overall study: There were 350 to 400 genotyped donors. Of these, about 81% fell in the genetic ancestry cluster associated with self-reported Caucasian donors.

PCR was performed using 60 Vbeta and 13 Jbeta primers. Data came from immunoSEQ multiplex PCR; TCRdb stores just in-frame clones and leaves some out. This table has approximately 150,000 clones, 78% appearing once. In the case of this clone: Its antigen is unidentified.

Whole-study findings and limits: TCR beta V- and J-gene trimming, according to a later analysis, was linked to a missense DCLRE1C variant. There was a cluster of highly shared sequence variants that was likely a sequencing artifact.

The CDR3 runs to 13 residues. Germline loops: CDR1 SGHRS, CDR2 YFSETQ. V was trimmed by 7 bases and J by 4 bases, leaving 12 bases between them. This sequence originates from a woman in her thirties or forties in good health and CMV-seropositive. The chain joins TRBV5-1 to TRBJ2-1, with D possibly matching TRBD1 (5 bases). The specimen was PBMCs. The CDR3 DNA sequence: TGCGCCAGCTTCTCTGCAGGGTACAATGAGCAGTTCTTC. Translated, it gives CASFSAGYNEQFF.